This TCR beta chain came from a study of somatic mutations in cytotoxic T cells in rheumatoid arthritis. Study context: Patient blood was drawn as 30 ml EDTA; the draw came right after diagnosis and before any treatment.

In the case of this clone: What it recognizes is unknown.

TCRdb's table, derived via immunoSEQ multiplex PCR, lists solely in-frame clones and lacks some. The sample lists around 15,000 clones, roughly 80% occurring once. Germline V lookup: CDR1 SGHAT, CDR2 FQNNGV. The CDR3 runs 15 residues. V trimming: 5 bases; J trimming: 4 bases; junction bases outside the gene matches: 8. Whole-study findings and limits: Relative to age-matched healthy controls, rheumatoid arthritis patients did not differ significantly in CD8+ T-cell clonality.

The chain recombines TRBV11-2 with TRBJ2-3; TRBD2 aligns across 8 bases. The origin of this receptor is an adult with rheumatoid arthritis. Sequenced: CD8+ T cells sorted from blood. CDR3 nucleotides: TGTGCCAGCAGCACCAGCGGGGGTGGCTCAGATACGCAGTATTTT. This gives the protein CASSTSGGGSDTQYF. The full variable domain, in which reference TRBV11-2 and TRBJ2-3 provide the parts outside the CDR3, is EAGVAQSPRYKIIEKRQSVAFWCNPISGHATLYWYQQILGQGPKLLIQFQNNGVVDDSQLPKDRFSAERLKGVDSTLKIQPAKLEDSAVYLCASSTSGGGSDTQYFGPGTRLTVL.